This TCR beta chain was sequenced for a study of memory CD8 T cells in hepatitis C reinfection. The CDR3 runs to 13 residues. V was pared by 6 bases and J by 0 bases, with 2 bases of the junction left unmatched. Germline V CDR1 and CDR2: SEHNR, FQNEAQ (reference sequence). This clone was seen only once. Its antigen is unidentified. Profiling relied on immunoSEQ multiplex PCR, and the TCRdb table lists in-frame clones only, not all of them. This repertoire shows approximately 52,000 clones, 85% to 90% found once; its top ten account for about 1%. Study-level findings and limits: Roughly 5 donors were too few for definitive public clonotype conclusions.

Time point: pre-reinfection, 55 to 20 weeks before reinfection detection. Sorted cells were sequenced directly ex vivo without any in vitro expansion. Control naive CD8 T cells came from two donors at all three reinfection time points. This chain links TRBV7-9 with TRBJ2-7, with TRBD1 matching 7 bases. The TCR sequence derives from a man aged 18 to 30 with hepatitis C virus infection. Sequenced input: naive CD8+ T cells sorted from blood. The CDR3 sequence is CASSWDSSYEQYF. CDR3 bases: TGTGCCAGCAGTTGGGACAGCTCCTACGAGCAGTACTTC.